The 21 T cell receptor beta chains given below trace back to one sample, sequenced in a study of brain T cells in children with intractable seizures. Repertoires were generated with immunoSEQ multiplex PCR, while TCRdb's copy carries only in-frame clones and drops some. The profile shows hundreds of thousands of clones, roughly 93% of them singletons. Stated time point: blood from clinic visit 5 months post-surgery; TSC patient then seizure free. This specimen was peripheral blood, taken more than 4 months after surgery. The source is a boy under two years old with tuberous sclerosis and intractable seizures.

The chain is built from TRBV30 and TRBJ1-5; D ambiguous. Germline V gene data show CDR1 as GTSNPN and CDR2 as SVGIG (reference sequence). Trimming took off 2 bases at V and 1 base at J, with 12 bases between the two ends. The CDR3 loop spans 15 amino acids. In DNA form, the CDR3 reads TGTGCCTGGAGTAACCGATACACCAGCAATCAGCCCCAGCATTTT. Protein product: CAWSNRYTSNQPQHF.

The rearrangement links TRBV6-5 to TRBJ2-1; D possibly corresponds to TRBD1 (6 bases). Trimming removed 6 bases at V and 7 bases at J, with 16 bases between. The CDR3 loop spans 14 amino acids. CDR1 and CDR2 from the germline V gene are MNHEY and SVGAGI. The CDR3 spells CASRAGTPRNEQFF. The DNA of the CDR3 is TGTGCCAGCAGAGCTGGGACACCAAGGAATGAGCAGTTCTTC.

The chain combines TRBV7-9 with TRBJ2-7; D is uncertain. Germline CDR1 reads SEHNR; CDR2 reads FQNEAQ (reference sequence). CDR3 size: 11 residues. V lost 5 bases, J lost 2 bases, and 4 bases lay in between. In nucleotides, the CDR3 is TGTGCCAGCAGCGCAACCTACGAGCAGTACTTC. Translation: CASSATYEQYF. The full variable domain, its missing parts supplied by reference TRBV7-9 and TRBJ2-7, is DTGVSQNPRHKITKRGQNVTFRCDPISEHNRLYWYRQTLGQGPEFLTYFQNEAQLEKSRLLSDRFSAERPKGSFSTLEIQRTEQGDSAMYLCASSATYEQYFGPGTRLTVT.

In the case of this clone: This CDR3 is also generated by other DNA sequences in the sample. The rearrangement uses TRBV5-1 and TRBJ2-5; D uncertain. The germline V and J ends were trimmed by 1 base and 1 base, with 2 bases remaining between them. CDR1 SGHRS and CDR2 YFSETQ come from the germline V gene. The length of the CDR3 is 12 residues. The CDR3 DNA reads TGCGCCAGCAGCTTGACCCAAGAGACCCAGTACTTC. It is translated as CASSLTQETQYF. The variable domain in full, with the rest retrieved from reference TRBV5-1 and TRBJ2-5, is KAGVTQTPRYLIKTRGQQVTLSCSPISGHRSVSWYQQTPGQGLQFLFEYFSETQRNKGNFPGRFSGRQFSNSRSEMNVSTLELGDSALYLCASSLTQETQYFGPGTRLLVL.

J is TRBJ2-1 and V is TRBV30, with 14 bases aligning to TRBD2. The CDR3 runs 17 residues. J was trimmed by 3 bases and V by 2 bases; bases with no gene match: 6. Germline CDR1 reads GTSNPN; CDR2 reads SVGIG (reference sequence). CDR3 DNA: TGTGCCTGGAGTCTGACTAGCGGGAGGGCCAACTACAATGAGCAGTTCTTC. Translating it yields CAWSLTSGRANYNEQFF.

The V call is TRBV25-1, the J call TRBJ1-6; possibly TRBD1 for D (6 bases). Trimming took 6 bases from V and 4 from J, leaving 16 bases between them. The CDR3 has 16 residues. Per the germline V gene, CDR1 is MGHDK and CDR2 is SYGVNS. The CDR3 bases are TGTGCCAGCAGCCCCAGGGGTTCTTCTTATAATTCACCCCTCCACTTT. Its protein is CASSPRGSSYNSPLHF.

This chain joins TRBV18 and TRBJ1-2; possible D gene TRBD1, 6 bases. The germline gives CDR1 KGHSH, CDR2 LQKENI. The CDR3 runs 13 residues. V lost 6 bases, J lost 2 bases, and 10 bases lay in between. In nucleotides, the CDR3 is TGTGCCAGCTCCTTTGACAGGAACTATGGCTACACCTTC. As protein: CASSFDRNYGYTF.

The J gene is TRBJ2-1, the V gene TRBV5-1; D tentatively reads TRBD1 or TRBD2 (6 bases each). V lost 5 bases to trimming and J lost 7 bases, with 10 bases between them. Germline V gene sequence: CDR1 SGHRS, CDR2 YFSETQ. This CDR3 contains 12 residues. The DNA for the CDR3 is TGCGCCAGCAGAAGGGGGGAAAATGAGCAGTTCTTC. This gives the protein CASRRGENEQFF.

The chain joins TRBV3-1 (or the pseudogene TRBV3-2) to TRBJ1-1; TRBD1 aligns across 8 bases. This CDR3 has 14 amino acids. The junction had 10 bases not matched to a gene; V was cut back by 3 bases and J by 10 bases. Per germline, CDR1 LGHDT and CDR2 YNNKEL (reference sequence). The CDR3 DNA reads as TGTGCCAGCAGCCATCGGACAGGGACGGTGGGAGCTTTCTTT. Protein sequence: CASSHRTGTVGAFF.

The rearrangement uses TRBV29-1 and TRBJ2-2; D may correspond to TRBD1 or TRBD2 (6 bases each). Trimming took 0 bases from V and 1 from J, leaving 15 bases between them. This CDR3 spans 17 amino acids. Germline V gene sequence: CDR1 SQVTM, CDR2 ANQGSEA. For the CDR3, the DNA is TGCAGCGTTGAAGATGGTTCGGGGGCTCTGAACACCGGGGAGCTGTTTTTT. Translated: CSVEDGSGALNTGELFF.

The chain carries TRBV2 and TRBJ1-1; D is undetermined. Looked up from germline, CDR1 is SNHLY and CDR2 is FYNNEI. Trimming took 5 bases from V and 0 from J, leaving 7 bases between them. The CDR3 runs 13 residues. The CDR3 protein is CASSLAMNTEAFF. The DNA of the CDR3 is TGTGCCAGCAGTTTGGCAATGAACACTGAAGCTTTCTTT. The entire variable domain, with the rest obtained from reference TRBV2 and TRBJ1-1, is as follows: EPEVTQTPSHQVTQMGQEVILRCVPISNHLYFYWYRQILGQKVEFLVSFYNNEISEKSEIFDDQFSVERPDGSNFTLKIRSTKLEDSAMYFCASSLAMNTEAFFGQGTRLTVV.

The rearrangement uses TRBV4-1 and TRBJ2-4, with TRBD2 matching over 10 bases. Germline trimming cut 4 bases from V and 7 bases from J; bases unmatched to any gene: 7. Germline CDR1 reads MGHRA; CDR2 reads YSYEKL. The CDR3 is 15 amino acids. The CDR3 loop reads CASSPLAGEGNIQYF. CDR3 nucleotides: TGCGCCAGCAGCCCCCTAGCGGGAGAGGGGAACATTCAGTACTTC.

This clone has only one observation. The rearrangement joins TRBV10-2 to TRBJ1-1; D is uncertain. The CDR3 extends over 15 amino acids. Trimming shortened V by 2 bases and J by 0 bases, and 10 bases separated the two germline ends. Germline CDR1 is WSHSY and CDR2 is SAAADI. DNA of the CDR3: TGCGCCAGCAGTGAGGGTCGAAGGGTGAACACTGAAGCTTTCTTT. Translating gives CASSEGRRVNTEAFF.

This sequence joins TRBV6-5 and TRBJ1-1; 7 bases map to TRBD1. Looked up from germline, CDR1 is MNHEY and CDR2 is SVGAGI. There are 14 residues in the CDR3. J gave up 4 bases and V 2 bases, and 4 bases lay outside the gene matches. The DNA of the CDR3 is TGTGCCAGCAGTTACACAGGGGCGGCCACTGAAGCTTTCTTT. Protein product: CASSYTGAATEAFF.

As for this clone: The junction does not match germline at one end; this may be a read error. The chain's CDR3 is CASSQGDYFVGVETQYF. CDR3 in DNA: TGTGCCAGCAGTCAAGGGGACTACTTCGTAGGGGTAGAGACCCAGTACTTC. The chain joins TRBV3-1 (or the pseudogene TRBV3-2) to TRBJ2-5; 7 positions agree with TRBD2. Germline V gives CDR1 LGHDT, CDR2 YNNKEL (reference sequence). CDR3 size: 17 residues.

The chain employs TRBV7-3 and TRBJ2-3, with 7 bases lining up with TRBD2. The V segment lost 5 bases and the J segment 1 base; nucleotides outside the gene matches: 6. Germline V lookup: CDR1 SGHTA, CDR2 FQGTGA. The CDR3 is 15 residues long. CDR3 bases: TGTGCCAGCAGCCGCGGGAGTTCCGGCACAGATACGCAGTATTTT. Protein product: CASSRGSSGTDTQYF. The whole variable domain, filled in from reference TRBV7-3 and TRBJ2-3, reads GAGVSQTPSNKVTEKGKYVELRCDPISGHTALYWYRQSLGQGPEFLIYFQGTGAADDSGLPNDRFFAVRPEGSVSTLKIQRTERGDSAVYLCASSRGSSGTDTQYFGPGTRLTVL.

This chain joins TRBV27 and TRBJ1-2; 9 nucleotides match TRBD1. The CDR3 extends over 19 amino acids. V shed 6 bases and J 2 bases; nucleotides not matched to a gene: 19. Germline lookup yields CDR1 MNHEY and CDR2 SMNVEV (reference sequence). The CDR3 DNA is TGTGCCAGCAGATTTATTCGGGAACCGGGACAGGGTACGAACTATGGCTACACCTTC. It translates to CASRFIREPGQGTNYGYTF.

This clone was seen just once. This sequence joins TRBV7-6 and TRBJ1-1, with D hard to call. V was shortened by 2 bases and J by 10 bases, with 20 bases between the two germline ends. Looked up from germline, CDR1 is SGHVS and CDR2 is FNYEAQ. The CDR3 extends over 15 amino acids. CDR3 in DNA: TGTGCCAGCAGCTTAAACGGGAAAGGACCTGTTGGAGCTTTCTTT. Translating gives CASSLNGKGPVGAFF. The variable domain in full, completed from reference TRBV7-6 and TRBJ1-1, reads GAGVSQSPRYKVTKRGQDVALRCDPISGHVSLYWYRQALGQGPEFLTYFNYEAQQDKSGLPNDRFSAERPEGSISTLTIQRTEQRDSAMYRCASSLNGKGPVGAFFGQGTRLTVV.

About this clone itself: One end of the junction varies from germline; a read error may be responsible. The CDR3 DNA is TGTGCCACCAGCCGAGAGGGCAGGGGGCAAGATACGCAGTATTTT. Its translation: CATSREGRGQDTQYF. This chain uses TRBV15 with TRBJ2-3; 8 positions agree with TRBD1. The CDR3 has 15 amino acids. The germline V gene has CDR1 LNHNV and CDR2 YYDKDF (reference sequence).

A few counts support this clone. The chain has TRBV19 and TRBJ1-5, with D perhaps TRBD1 (5 bases). Trimming cost V 3 bases and J 9 bases, with 15 bases left between them. Germline lookup yields CDR1 LNHDA and CDR2 SQIVND (reference sequence). The CDR3 has 14 residues. CDR3 amino acids: CASSIRDGIAPQHF. The CDR3 coding sequence is TGTGCCAGTAGTATTCGGGACGGAATAGCGCCCCAGCATTTT.

V usage is TRBV19 and J usage is TRBJ2-1, with D perhaps matching TRBD1 (6 bases). The germline CDR1 and CDR2 sequences are LNHDA and SQIVND (reference sequence). The germline V and J ends were trimmed by 9 bases and 3 bases, with 12 bases remaining between them. CDR3 length: 13 residues. CDR3 sequence reads: CASQGTNYNEQFF. CDR3 coding DNA: TGTGCCAGCCAAGGGACAAACTACAATGAGCAGTTCTTC.